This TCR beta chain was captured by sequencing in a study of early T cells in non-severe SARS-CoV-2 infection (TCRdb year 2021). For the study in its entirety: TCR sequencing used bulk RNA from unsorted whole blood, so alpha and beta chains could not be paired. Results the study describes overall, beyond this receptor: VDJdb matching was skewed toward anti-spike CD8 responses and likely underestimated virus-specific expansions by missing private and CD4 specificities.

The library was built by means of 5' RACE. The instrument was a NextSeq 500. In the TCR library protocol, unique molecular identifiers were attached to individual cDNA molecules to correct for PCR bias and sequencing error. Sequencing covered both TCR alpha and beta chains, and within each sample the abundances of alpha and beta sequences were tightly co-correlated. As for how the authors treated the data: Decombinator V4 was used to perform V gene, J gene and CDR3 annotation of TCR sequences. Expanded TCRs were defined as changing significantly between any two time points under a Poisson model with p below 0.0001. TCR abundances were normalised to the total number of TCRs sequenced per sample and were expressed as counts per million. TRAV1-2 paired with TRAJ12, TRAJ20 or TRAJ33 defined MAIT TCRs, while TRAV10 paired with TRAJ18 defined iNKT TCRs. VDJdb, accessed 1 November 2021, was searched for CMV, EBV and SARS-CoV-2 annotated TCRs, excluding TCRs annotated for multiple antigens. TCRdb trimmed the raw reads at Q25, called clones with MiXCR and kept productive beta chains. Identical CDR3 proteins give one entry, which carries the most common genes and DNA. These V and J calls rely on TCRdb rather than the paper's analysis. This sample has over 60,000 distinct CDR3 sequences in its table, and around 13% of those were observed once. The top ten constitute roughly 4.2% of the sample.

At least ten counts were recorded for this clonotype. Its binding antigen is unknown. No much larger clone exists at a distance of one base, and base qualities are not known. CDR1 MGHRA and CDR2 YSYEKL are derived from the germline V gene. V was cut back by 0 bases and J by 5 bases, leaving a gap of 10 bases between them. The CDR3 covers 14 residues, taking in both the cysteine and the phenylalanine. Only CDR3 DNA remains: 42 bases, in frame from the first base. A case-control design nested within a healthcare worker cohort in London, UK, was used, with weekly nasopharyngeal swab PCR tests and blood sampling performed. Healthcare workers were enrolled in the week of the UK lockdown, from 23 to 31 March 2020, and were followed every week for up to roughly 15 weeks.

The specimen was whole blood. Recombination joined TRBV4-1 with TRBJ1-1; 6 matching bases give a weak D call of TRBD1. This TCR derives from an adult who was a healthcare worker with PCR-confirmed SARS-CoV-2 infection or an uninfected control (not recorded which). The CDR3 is CASSQEPQGTEAFF. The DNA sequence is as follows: TGCGCCAGCAGCCAAGAACCCCAGGGGACTGAAGCTTTCTTT.